One T cell receptor beta chain is described in this entry. Its specificity is unknown. The sample contains more than one DNA sequence encoding this CDR3. The entry originates in a study of cytomegalovirus exposure and HLA in healthy donors. Study at large: In an early release, HLA-typed donors contributed about 80 million unique TCR sequences.

CDR1 is SNHLY and CDR2 is FYNNEI in the germline V gene. Trimming took 6 bases from V and 5 from J, leaving 13 bases between them. The CDR3 covers 13 residues. The study, taken as a whole, reports: A later analysis revealed that TCR association rates differed between HLA loci, peaking at DRB1 and bottoming out at HLA-C. Across donors, sequencing depth was assumed by presence/absence analyses to be roughly uniform. What was likely a sequencing artifact was a cluster of highly shared sequence variants.

The PCR contained 60 Vbeta and 13 Jbeta primers. Data came from immunoSEQ multiplex PCR; TCRdb stores just in-frame clones and leaves some out. The profile shows over 80,000 clones, 65% to 80% of them singletons. This chain connects TRBV2 to TRBJ2-5, with D maybe TRBD1 (6 bases). The receptor was isolated from a woman aged 18-30 years in good health and CMV-seropositive. Specimen: PBMCs. CDR3 loop: CASRGGQGETQYF. In nucleotides, the CDR3 is TGTGCCAGCAGGGGTGGGCAGGGGGAGACCCAGTACTTC.